This TCR beta chain was sequenced for a study of shared clonotypes between healthy human individuals. TCRdb keeps only in-frame clones here, not all; method: immunoSEQ multiplex PCR. Of roughly 2 million clones listed, around 95% are singletons. This CDR3 comprises 11 residues. V gave up 5 bases and J gave up 10 bases, with 14 bases separating them. Germline-derived CDR1 and CDR2 are DFQATT and SNEGSKA (reference sequence). The rearrangement links TRBV20-1 to TRBJ2-5; the D gene is possibly TRBD2 (6 bases). The material sequenced was naive CD4+ T cells sorted from blood. The subset: CD45RA+ positively selected. The TCR comes from a man between 18 and 35 years old in good health. CDR3 in amino acids: CSAPVPEGQYF. CDR3 DNA sequence: TGCAGTGCTCCAGTCCCGGAGGGCCAGTACTTC.